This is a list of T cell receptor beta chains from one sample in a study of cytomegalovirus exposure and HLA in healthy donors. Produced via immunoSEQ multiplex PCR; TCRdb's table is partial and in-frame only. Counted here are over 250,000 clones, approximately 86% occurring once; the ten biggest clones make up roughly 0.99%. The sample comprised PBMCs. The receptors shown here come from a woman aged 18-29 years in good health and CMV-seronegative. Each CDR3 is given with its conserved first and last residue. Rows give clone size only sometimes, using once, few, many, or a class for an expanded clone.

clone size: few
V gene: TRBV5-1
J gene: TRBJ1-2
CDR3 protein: CASSPMDRFYGYTF

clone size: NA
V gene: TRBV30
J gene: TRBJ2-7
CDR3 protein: CAWSARASYEQYF

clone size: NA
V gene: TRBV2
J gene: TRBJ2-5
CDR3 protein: CATKVRLVTSGGPQETQYF

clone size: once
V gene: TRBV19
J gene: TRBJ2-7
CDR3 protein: CASSIALAGGRTPYEQYF

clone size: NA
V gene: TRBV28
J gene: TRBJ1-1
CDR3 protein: CASSRQGAEAFF

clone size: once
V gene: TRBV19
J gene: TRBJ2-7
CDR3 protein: CASSLEDRGSYEQYF

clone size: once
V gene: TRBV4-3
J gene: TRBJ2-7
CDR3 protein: CASSQGGGVAAPYEQYF

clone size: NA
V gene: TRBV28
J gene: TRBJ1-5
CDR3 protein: CASSLAGGFGNQPQHF

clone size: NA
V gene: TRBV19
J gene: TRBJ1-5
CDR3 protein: CASSSDRGPSQHF

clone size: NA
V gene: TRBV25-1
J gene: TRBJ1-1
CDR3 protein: CASSESGTAYTEAFF

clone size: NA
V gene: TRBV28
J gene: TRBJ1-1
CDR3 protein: CASTHLQGNTEAFF

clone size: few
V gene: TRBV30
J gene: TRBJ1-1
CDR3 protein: CAWSVRYEAFF

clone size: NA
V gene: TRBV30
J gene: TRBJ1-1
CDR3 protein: CAWSDPSGGGTEAFF

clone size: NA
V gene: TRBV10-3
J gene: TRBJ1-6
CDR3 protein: CAISLDRANNSPLHF

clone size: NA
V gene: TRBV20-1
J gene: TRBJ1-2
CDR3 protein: CSASPNYGYTF

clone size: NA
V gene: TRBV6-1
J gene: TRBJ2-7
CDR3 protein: CASRATIPYEQYF

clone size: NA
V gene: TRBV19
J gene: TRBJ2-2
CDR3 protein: CASSIEQLTGELFF

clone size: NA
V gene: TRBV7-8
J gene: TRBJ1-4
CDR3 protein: CASSIPGEKLFF

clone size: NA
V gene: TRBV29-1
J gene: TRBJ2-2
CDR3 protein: CSVGRGETGELFF

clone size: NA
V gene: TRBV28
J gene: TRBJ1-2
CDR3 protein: CASSFGAGGIYGYTF

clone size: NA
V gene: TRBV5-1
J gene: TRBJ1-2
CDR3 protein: CASSIGTGSYYTF

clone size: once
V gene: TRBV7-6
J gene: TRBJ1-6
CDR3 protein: CASSPDSRDSPLHF

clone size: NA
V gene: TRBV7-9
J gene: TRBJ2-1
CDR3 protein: CASSSLAFAGNEQFF

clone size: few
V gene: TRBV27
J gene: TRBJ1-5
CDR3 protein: CASRTGGGNQPQHF

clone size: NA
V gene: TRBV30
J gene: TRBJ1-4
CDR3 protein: CAWRNRGLGEKLFF

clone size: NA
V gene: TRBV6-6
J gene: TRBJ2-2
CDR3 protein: CASRRRAESDTGELFF

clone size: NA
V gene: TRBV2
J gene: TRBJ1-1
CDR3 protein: CASSEVGGRTEAFF

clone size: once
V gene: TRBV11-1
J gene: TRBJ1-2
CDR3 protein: CASSLVGGRSYTF

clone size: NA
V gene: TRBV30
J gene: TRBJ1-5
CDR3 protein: CAWSLNSNQPQHF

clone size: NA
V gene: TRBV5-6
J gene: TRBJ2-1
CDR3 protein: CASSLRTSSYNEQFF

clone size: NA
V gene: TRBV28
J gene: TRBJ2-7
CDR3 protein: CASSLGQTAYEQYF

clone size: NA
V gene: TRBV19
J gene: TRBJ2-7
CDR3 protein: CASSIPGQGSYEQYF

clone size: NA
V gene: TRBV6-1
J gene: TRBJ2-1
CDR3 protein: CASSAGTSGINEQFF

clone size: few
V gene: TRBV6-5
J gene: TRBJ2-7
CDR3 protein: CASSYSRGNHEQYF

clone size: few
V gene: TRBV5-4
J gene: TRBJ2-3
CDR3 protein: CASSLSDLRTDKQYF

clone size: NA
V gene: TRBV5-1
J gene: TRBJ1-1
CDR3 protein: CASSLGDRGVTEAFF

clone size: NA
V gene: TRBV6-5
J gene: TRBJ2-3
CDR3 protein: CASSSGTRGTDTQYF

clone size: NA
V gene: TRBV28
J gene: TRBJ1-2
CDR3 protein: CASTRLTGANYGYTF

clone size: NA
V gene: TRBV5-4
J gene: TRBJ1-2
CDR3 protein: CASSLAGGTNYGYTF

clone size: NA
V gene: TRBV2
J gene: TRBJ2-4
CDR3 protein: CASDFGSLAKNIQYF

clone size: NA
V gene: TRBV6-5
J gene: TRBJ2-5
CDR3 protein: CASSYSNQGETQYF

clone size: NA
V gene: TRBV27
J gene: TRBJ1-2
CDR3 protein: CASSFSGGRGYGYTF

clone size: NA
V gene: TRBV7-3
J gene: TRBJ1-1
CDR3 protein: CASSYTEGTEAFF

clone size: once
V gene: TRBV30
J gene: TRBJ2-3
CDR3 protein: CAWSVLAGGTDTQYF

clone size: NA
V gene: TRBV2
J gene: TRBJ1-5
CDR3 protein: CASSKDINQPQHF

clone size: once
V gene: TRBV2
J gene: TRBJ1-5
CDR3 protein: CASSDGQFNQPQHF

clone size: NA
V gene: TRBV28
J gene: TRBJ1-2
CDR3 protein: CASSRRGDGYTF

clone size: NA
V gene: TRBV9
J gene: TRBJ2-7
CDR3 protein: CASSARQDFYEQYF